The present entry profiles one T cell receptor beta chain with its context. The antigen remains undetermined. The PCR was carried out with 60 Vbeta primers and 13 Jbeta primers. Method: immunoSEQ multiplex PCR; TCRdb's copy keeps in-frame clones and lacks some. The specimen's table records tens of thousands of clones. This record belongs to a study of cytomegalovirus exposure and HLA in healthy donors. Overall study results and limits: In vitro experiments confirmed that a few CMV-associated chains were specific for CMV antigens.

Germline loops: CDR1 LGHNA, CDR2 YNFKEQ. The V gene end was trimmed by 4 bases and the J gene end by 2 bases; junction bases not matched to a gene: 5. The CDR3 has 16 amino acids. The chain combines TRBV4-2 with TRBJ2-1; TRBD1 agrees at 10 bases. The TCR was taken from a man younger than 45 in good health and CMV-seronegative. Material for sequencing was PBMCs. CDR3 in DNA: TGTGCCAGCAGCCGCGCGGGACAGGGGACCTACAATGAGCAGTTCTTC. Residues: CASSRAGQGTYNEQFF.